This T cell receptor beta chain derives from a study of CD8 T cells in ankylosing spondylitis. Whole-study results and caveats: In peripheral blood, disease-linked CD8+ clones occurred at relatively low frequencies. Ankylosing spondylitis blood seemed to carry a telltale TCR beta motif made of fewer than 10 highly homologous variants. Significant enrichment of disease-linked clones was reported in matched ankylosing spondylitis synovial fluid.

Remarks on this clonotype: Its antigen is as yet unknown.

V shed 5 bases, J shed 11 bases, and the junction held 10 bases outside the gene matches. The CDR3 has 15 amino acids. Germline CDR1 reads SGHTA; CDR2 reads FQGNSA. As the method for making TCR beta libraries, quantitative 5'-RACE with molecular barcodes was used. One entry per CDR3 protein results from TCRdb running MiXCR on the 5' RACE reads. The data contain 700,000 to 850,000 distinct CDR3 sequences, approximately 12% of them singletons. The chain uses TRBV7-2 and TRBJ1-6, with 9 bases matching TRBD1. Sample: blood, either unsorted or a sorted T cell fraction (not recorded which). This sequence was found in a male donor with ankylosing spondylitis. This chain's CDR3 is CASSPRTGAGAPLHF. The CDR3 DNA is TGTGCCAGCAGCCCGAGGACAGGGGCAGGGGCACCCCTCCACTTT.